This TCR beta chain was retrieved from a study of T cells in localized non-small cell lung cancer (dated by TCRdb to the early 2020s). About the study as a whole: The study examined T cell repertoires in roughly 240 patients with early-stage NSCLC and compared tumors with uninvolved tumor-adjacent lungs. The cohort was made up of 200 to 250 treatment-naive NSCLC patients whose localized lung tumors had been resected. A mean age of roughly 64 years was recorded for the NSCLC patients, of whom 120 to 150 were male and 95 to 110 were female. The full study reports these points: A median of approximately 55 of the top 100 tumor clones were detected in paired uninvolved adjacent lung, and about 29 of these tumor clones were also found among the top 100 clones of the paired uninvolved adjacent lung. Uninvolved tumor-adjacent lung showed the highest T cell clonality, higher than tumor, which suggests more focused antigenic responses in the adjacent lung. Because the study design was exploratory, TCR variables were selected using unadjusted p-values without false-discovery rate correction. Multi-region tumor sequencing was not performed, so intratumor heterogeneity could not be excluded. Longer overall survival was associated with higher blood T cell density, whereas shorter survival was associated with higher adjacent-lung clonality.

The sample holds one count of this clone. The clone's antigen remains unknown. It has no much larger one-base neighbor in the sample; base qualities were not kept. The immunoSEQ Assay was used to sequence TCR beta CDR3 regions from DNA. In the authors' own workflow: T cell density was computed as TCR beta template counts normalized to usable DNA estimated by amplifying housekeeping genes. Using the preseqR package, richness was estimated by extrapolating to 120,000 templates for tissue samples and 400,000 templates for PBMC samples. Clonality was taken to be one minus Pielou's evenness. To identify tissue-enriched TCRs, differential abundance testing was run on productive amino-acid clonotypes with a minimum total count of 5 and an alpha of 0.1. The Jaccard Index and the Morisita Overlap Index were used to quantify repertoire overlap between compartments. GLIPH clustered TCR beta CDR3s with public tetramer-defined viral CDR3s; viral motifs required at least three viral sequences plus V-gene enrichment. The table was pulled from immuneACCESS by TCRdb, which kept in-frame rearrangements only. Such tables lose some clones; where checked, under half of the loss comes from unresolved V genes, and the rest has no known cause. V and J calls and clone size are copied from that table; D and trimming were computed from the DNA. The table for this sample lists around 50,000 clones; about 88% of them were counted only once. The ten most abundant clones make up less than 20% of the sample.

The CDR3 runs 15 amino acids, cysteine and phenylalanine included. Solely the CDR3 DNA is kept, with 45 bases framed from the first base. As encoded in the germline V gene (reference sequence), CDR1 is SEHNR while CDR2 is FQNEAQ. Compared with germline, V lacks 4 bases and J lacks 6 bases; bases without a gene match: 6. At diagnosis, tumor, uninvolved tumor-adjacent lung and peripheral blood were collected and then preserved as a mix of FFPE and fresh-frozen material. For TCR repertoire profiling, blood samples were analyzed in the form of peripheral blood mononuclear cells. The sequence was obtained from a female donor with stage II lung adenocarcinoma. Material: PBMCs, obtained before any cancer treatment. The chain employs TRBV7-9 and TRBJ2-1; 10 bases in the middle match TRBD1. CDR3 region: CASSSWRDRGNEQFF. The bases are TGTGCCAGCAGCTCCTGGCGGGACAGGGGCAATGAGCAGTTCTTC.